These 27 T cell receptor beta chains were all obtained from the same sample, sequenced in a study of cytomegalovirus exposure and HLA in healthy donors. The PCR made use of 60 Vbeta and 13 Jbeta primers. The protocol was immunoSEQ multiplex PCR, while the TCRdb copy is restricted to in-frame clones and leaves out a portion. The table shows approximately 260,000 clones, with about nine tenths occurring only once. Sample: PBMCs. These receptors all come from a girl aged 2 to 9 in good health and CMV-seronegative.

V usage is TRBV23-1 and J usage is TRBJ1-2, with D maybe TRBD1 (5 bases). TRBV23-1 is designated an ORF whose function remains uncertain. V shed 0 bases and J shed 5 bases, with 13 bases lying between them. The CDR3 covers 15 residues. The CDR3 spells CASSQSPGGGYGYTF. The CDR3 nucleotides are TGCGCCAGCAGTCAATCGCCGGGGGGAGGGTATGGCTACACCTTC.

The chain combines TRBV2 with TRBJ2-2, with D uncertain. Germline V gives CDR1 SNHLY, CDR2 FYNNEI. This CDR3 has 12 residues. Trimming took off 6 bases at V and 4 bases at J, with 6 bases between the two ends. CDR3 residues: CASRRITGELFF. CDR3 nucleotides: TGTGCCAGCAGGAGAATCACCGGGGAGCTGTTTTTT.

This clone was seen just once. The chain links TRBV5-1 to TRBJ2-7, with TRBD2 identical over 7 bases. Germline CDR1 is SGHRS and CDR2 is YFSETQ. V gave up 3 bases and J gave up 4 bases; unmatched junction bases: 13. CDR3 length: 16 residues. CDR3 loop: CASSSREGGPVYEQYF. The CDR3, as DNA: TGCGCCAGCAGCTCTCGAGAGGGAGGGCCTGTATACGAGCAGTACTTC.

The chain joins TRBV6-5 to TRBJ2-7; 12 nucleotides align to TRBD1. Unmatched junction bases numbered 1, after V lost 2 bases and J lost 2 bases. The CDR3 totals 15 residues. CDR1 MNHEY and CDR2 SVGAGI come from the germline V gene. CDR3 loop: CASSYRDRGPYEQYF. CDR3 DNA sequence: TGTGCCAGCAGTTACCGGGACAGGGGGCCCTACGAGCAGTACTTC.

The V call is TRBV2, the J call TRBJ2-1; 8 bases fit TRBD2. J was trimmed by 4 bases and V by 6 bases; bases with no gene match: 11. Germline-derived CDR1 and CDR2 are SNHLY and FYNNEI. The CDR3 extends over 16 amino acids. CDR3 residues: CASSTGLAITYNEQFF. The CDR3 nucleotides are TGTGCCAGCAGCACAGGACTAGCCATAACTTACAATGAGCAGTTCTTC.

The V gene is TRBV4-2, the J gene TRBJ2-7; 12 bases are shared with TRBD2. Germline CDR1 and CDR2: LGHNA and YNFKEQ. This CDR3 is 17 amino acids long. J was trimmed by 5 bases and V by 0 bases; bases with no gene match: 8. CDR3 sequence (DNA): TGTGCCAGCAGCCAAGACCGCCTAGCGGGGGGGCAAAACGAGCAGTACTTC. Protein: CASSQDRLAGGQNEQYF.

V and J are TRBV30 and TRBJ2-1; D is possibly TRBD1 (6 bases). The ends were cut back, 6 bases at V and 10 bases at J, with 19 bases in the middle. Germline lookup yields CDR1 GTSNPN and CDR2 SVGIG (reference sequence). CDR3 size: 13 residues. The CDR3 DNA reads TGTGCCTGCTCCATAGGGGGACCTTGGGAGCAGTTCTTC. It translates to CACSIGGPWEQFF.

The CDR3 here is CASSVEGVAPLHF. The CDR3 DNA reads as TGTGCCAGCAGCGTAGAGGGAGTCGCACCCCTCCACTTT. This chain uses TRBV9 with TRBJ1-6; D is ambiguous. CDR1 is SGDLS and CDR2 is YYNGEE in the germline V gene. The CDR3 runs 13 residues. The V end lost 0 bases, the J end lost 11 bases, and 9 bases lay between the germline ends. The variable domain in full, with the rest retrieved from reference TRBV9 and TRBJ1-6, is DSGVTQTPKHLITATGQRVTLRCSPRSGDLSVYWYQQSLDQGLQFLIQYYNGEERAKGNILERFSAQQFPDLHSELNLSSLELGDSALYFCASSVEGVAPLHFGNGTRLTVT.

The gene calls are TRBV7-9 and TRBJ2-7, with 15 bases fitting TRBD2. The V and J ends lost 1 base and 4 bases, in that order; junction bases with no gene match: 2. CDR1 is SEHNR and CDR2 is FQNEAQ in the germline V gene (reference sequence). The CDR3 runs to 16 residues. The CDR3 coding sequence is TGTGCCAGCAGCTTAGTGGGACTAGCGGGAGGATACGAGCAGTACTTC. This encodes CASSLVGLAGGYEQYF.

The chain has TRBV11-2 and TRBJ1-2, with a weak D call TRBD1 (5 bases). Trimming pared 0 bases from V and 7 bases from J, leaving 15 bases between. Germline-derived CDR1 and CDR2 are SGHAT and FQNNGV. CDR3 length: 15 amino acids. The DNA for the CDR3 is TGTGCCAGCAGCTTAGATTGGCCGGGAGGGGCTGGCTACACCTTC. Amino acid sequence: CASSLDWPGGAGYTF.

The chain joins TRBV7-6 to TRBJ2-7; 10 bases align to TRBD2. CDR3 length equals 15 residues. Germline V gene lookup returns CDR1 SGHVS and CDR2 FNYEAQ. The trim removed 3 bases at V and 6 bases at J, leaving 8 bases unmatched. The CDR3 DNA follows: TGTGCCAGCAGCTTTGGCCTAGCGGGAGACGGCGAGCAGTACTTC. Its protein product is CASSFGLAGDGEQYF. The complete variable domain, with remaining parts taken from reference TRBV7-6 and TRBJ2-7, reads GAGVSQSPRYKVTKRGQDVALRCDPISGHVSLYWYRQALGQGPEFLTYFNYEAQQDKSGLPNDRFSAERPEGSISTLTIQRTEQRDSAMYRCASSFGLAGDGEQYFGPGTRLTVT.

In regard to this clone: Relative to the germline gene, one junction end is altered; a read error may explain this. The genes are TRBV10-3 and TRBJ1-2, with no clear D. This CDR3 region has 17 residues. The germline V gene encodes CDR1 ENHRY and CDR2 SYGVKD. This CDR3 reads CAISAPQRTLVNFGYTF. The CDR3 nucleotides are TGTGCCATCAGTGCCCCCCAACGAACGCTGGTGAACTTTGGCTACACCTTC.

V is TRBV19 and J is TRBJ1-1; no reliable D call. Trimming removed 6 bases at V and 3 bases at J, with 11 bases between. The CDR3 has 13 residues. From germline, CDR1 is LNHDA and CDR2 SQIVND (reference sequence). The CDR3 coding sequence is TGTGCCAGTAGCCCTTGGAGGGACACTGAAGCTTTCTTT. Protein product: CASSPWRDTEAFF.

The rearrangement links TRBV6-5 to TRBJ1-6; 10 bases agree with TRBD1. This CDR3 is 15 amino acids long. The germline gives CDR1 MNHEY, CDR2 SVGAGI. Losses at the gene ends were 6 bases for V and 8 bases for J; bases not matched to a gene: 7. The CDR3 region is CASSRTGGGYSPLHF. CDR3 bases: TGTGCCAGCAGCCGGACAGGGGGAGGTTATTCACCCCTCCACTTT.

This clone was recorded only once. The chain couples TRBV5-1 to TRBJ2-5; D possibly corresponds to TRBD2 (6 bases). Germline-derived CDR1 and CDR2 are SGHRS and YFSETQ. Trimming removed 0 bases at V and 5 bases at J, with 14 bases between. The CDR3 is 15 residues long. CDR3 region: CASSLGVGGDETQYF. CDR3 DNA: TGCGCCAGCAGCTTGGGGGTGGGAGGAGACGAGACCCAGTACTTC.

This chain connects TRBV5-4 to TRBJ2-5; 8 bases agree with TRBD1. Germline CDR1 SGHNT, CDR2 YYREEE (reference sequence). Unmatched junction bases numbered 19, after V lost 9 bases and J lost 6 bases. This CDR3 is built from 16 residues. The CDR3 nucleotides are TGTGCCACCTCGGGGAGCCAAGGACAGGGTGGACAGACCCAGTACTTC. Encoded protein: CATSGSQGQGGQTQYF.

The J gene is TRBJ2-1, the V gene TRBV5-6; tentatively, D is TRBD2 (6 bases). Germline loops: CDR1 SGHDT, CDR2 YYEEEE. This CDR3 is built from 16 residues. Trimming stripped 0 bases from V and 3 bases from J, with 13 bases between. The CDR3: CASSLGGRLVYNEQFF. The DNA for the CDR3 is TGTGCCAGCAGCTTGGGGGGGAGGCTGGTCTACAATGAGCAGTTCTTC.

CDR3 loop: CASSPRQGVSTGELFF. CDR3 bases: TGTGCCAGCAGTCCCCGACAGGGGGTAAGCACCGGGGAGCTGTTTTTT. The gene calls are TRBV28 and TRBJ2-2, with TRBD1 matching 9 bases. With V trimmed by 5 bases and J by 4 bases, 8 bases remained unmatched. CDR3 length: 16 amino acids. CDR1 is MDHEN, CDR2 SYDVKM, per germline.

V is TRBV5-6 and J is TRBJ2-1; 7 bases line up with TRBD2. Germline assignment: CDR1 SGHDT and CDR2 YYEEEE. The V and J ends lost 6 bases and 5 bases, in that order; junction bases with no gene match: 5. The CDR3 runs to 13 residues. CDR3 residues: CASTRGGNNEQFF. DNA of the CDR3: TGTGCCAGCACCCGCGGGGGTAACAATGAGCAGTTCTTC. The complete variable domain, with remaining parts taken from reference TRBV5-6 and TRBJ2-1, reads DAGVTQSPTHLIKTRGQQVTLRCSPKSGHDTVSWYQQALGQGPQFIFQYYEEEERQRGNFPDRFSGHQFPNYSSELNVNALLLGDSALYLCASTRGGNNEQFFGPGTRLTVL.

V is TRBV9 and J is TRBJ2-3; weak D call: TRBD2 (5 bases). The CDR3 runs 14 residues. The germline gives CDR1 SGDLS, CDR2 YYNGEE. V was clipped by 2 bases and J by 6 bases, with 13 bases between them. The CDR3 reads CASSVTAEVDTQYF. CDR3 in DNA: TGTGCCAGCAGCGTCACCGCGGAGGTGGATACGCAGTATTTT.

V usage is TRBV9 and J usage is TRBJ2-3; D call uncertain. Germline V gene data show CDR1 as SGDLS and CDR2 as YYNGEE. The CDR3 spans 13 residues. Between the trimmed V and J ends, which lost 4 bases and 4 bases, there was a span of 10 bases. The CDR3 protein is CASSRFSPDTQYF. CDR3 in DNA: TGTGCCAGCAGCCGGTTCTCCCCAGATACGCAGTATTTT. The entire variable domain, with the rest obtained from reference TRBV9 and TRBJ2-3, is as follows: DSGVTQTPKHLITATGQRVTLRCSPRSGDLSVYWYQQSLDQGLQFLIQYYNGEERAKGNILERFSAQQFPDLHSELNLSSLELGDSALYFCASSRFSPDTQYFGPGTRLTVL.

The chain recombines TRBV6-6 with TRBJ2-1; tentatively, D is TRBD2 (7 bases). The ends were cut back, 7 bases at V and 4 bases at J, with 20 bases in the middle. Germline CDR1 is MNHNY and CDR2 is SVGAGI (reference sequence). The CDR3 extends over 16 amino acids. The DNA for the CDR3 is TGTGCCAGCACCCCCTTGGGGGGGGGCGATTACAATGAGCAGTTCTTC. Protein: CASTPLGGGDYNEQFF.

The chain has TRBV5-4 and TRBJ2-3; no definite D call. The germline gives CDR1 SGHNT, CDR2 YYREEE (reference sequence). This CDR3 is built from 15 residues. V was trimmed by 5 bases and J by 7 bases, leaving 20 bases between them. In nucleotides, the CDR3 is TGTGCCAGCAGGCCGGGTAACCCAAAATCGAATACGCAGTATTTT. Encoded protein: CASRPGNPKSNTQYF.

The rearrangement links TRBV2 to TRBJ1-5; D gene unclear. The V and J ends lost 2 bases and 3 bases respectively, with 8 bases between them. This CDR3 region has 14 residues. CDR1 and CDR2 (germline): SNHLY, FYNNEI. Here the CDR3 DNA reads TGTGCCAGCAGTGAACCGGGGTACAATCAGCCCCAGCATTTT. The encoded protein is CASSEPGYNQPQHF.

CDR3: CASSWSGRNSYNEQFF. CDR3 coding DNA: TGCGCCAGCAGCTGGAGCGGGAGGAACTCCTACAATGAGCAGTTCTTC. The rearrangement links TRBV5-1 to TRBJ2-1; 9 bases are a match to TRBD2. Germline CDR1 SGHRS, CDR2 YFSETQ. V lost 3 bases, J lost 0 bases, and 4 bases stayed unmatched. This CDR3 comprises 16 residues.

There are a few counts of this clone. The genes are TRBV25-1 and TRBJ2-1, with TRBD2 as a possible D gene (7 bases). This CDR3 comprises 17 residues. V gave up 6 bases and J gave up 8 bases, with 26 bases separating them. Germline loops: CDR1 MGHDK, CDR2 SYGVNS. CDR3 in DNA: TGTGCCAGCAGGACCTCCCGAGCGGGGTGGACAGCCCATGAGCAGTTCTTC. Amino acids: CASRTSRAGWTAHEQFF.

The rearrangement joins TRBV25-1 to TRBJ2-1; TRBD1 agrees at 9 bases. Germline V gene data show CDR1 as MGHDK and CDR2 as SYGVNS. V shed 11 bases and J 8 bases; nucleotides not matched to a gene: 16. This CDR3 spans 15 amino acids. The CDR3 DNA is TGTGCCGGATACCCCAGGGACAGGGCGTGCTATGAGCAGTTCTTC. Protein sequence: CAGYPRDRACYEQFF.